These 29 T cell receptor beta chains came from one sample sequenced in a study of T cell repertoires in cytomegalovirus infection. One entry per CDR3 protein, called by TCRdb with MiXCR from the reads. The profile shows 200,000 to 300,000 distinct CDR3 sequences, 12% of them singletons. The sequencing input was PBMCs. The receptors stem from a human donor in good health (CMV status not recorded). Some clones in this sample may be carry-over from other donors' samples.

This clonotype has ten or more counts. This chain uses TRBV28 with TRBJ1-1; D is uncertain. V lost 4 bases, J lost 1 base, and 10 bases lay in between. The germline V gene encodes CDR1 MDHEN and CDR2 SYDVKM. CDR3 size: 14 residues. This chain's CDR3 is CASSSPPENTEAFF. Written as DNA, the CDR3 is TGTGCCAGCAGTTCCCCGCCGGAGAACACTGAAGCTTTCTTT.

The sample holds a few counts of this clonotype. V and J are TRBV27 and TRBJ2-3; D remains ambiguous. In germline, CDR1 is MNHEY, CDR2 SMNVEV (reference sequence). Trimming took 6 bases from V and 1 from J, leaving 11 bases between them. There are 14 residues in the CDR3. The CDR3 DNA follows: TGTGCCAGCAGCACCCTAGGTCGCACAGATACGCAGTATTTT. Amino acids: CASSTLGRTDTQYF.

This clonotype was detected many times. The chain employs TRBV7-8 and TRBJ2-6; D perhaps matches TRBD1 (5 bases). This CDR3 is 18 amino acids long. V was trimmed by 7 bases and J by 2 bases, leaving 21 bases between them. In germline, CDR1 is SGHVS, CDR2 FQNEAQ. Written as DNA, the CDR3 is TGTGCCAGCACCCTGGGAACAGGTGGCCCTGCTGGGGCCAACGTCCTGACTTTC. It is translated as CASTLGTGGPAGANVLTF. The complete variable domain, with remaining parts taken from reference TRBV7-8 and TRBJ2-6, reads GAGVSQSPRYKVAKRGQDVALRCDPISGHVSLFWYQQALGQGPEFLTYFQNEAQLDKSGLPSDRFFAERPEGSVSTLKIQRTQQEDSAVYLCASTLGTGGPAGANVLTFGAGSRLTVL.

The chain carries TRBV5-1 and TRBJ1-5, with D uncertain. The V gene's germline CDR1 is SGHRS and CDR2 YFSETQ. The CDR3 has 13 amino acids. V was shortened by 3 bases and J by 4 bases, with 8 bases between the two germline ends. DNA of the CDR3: TGCGCCAGCAGCTGGGGAGCAAATCAGCCCCAGCATTTT. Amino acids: CASSWGANQPQHF.

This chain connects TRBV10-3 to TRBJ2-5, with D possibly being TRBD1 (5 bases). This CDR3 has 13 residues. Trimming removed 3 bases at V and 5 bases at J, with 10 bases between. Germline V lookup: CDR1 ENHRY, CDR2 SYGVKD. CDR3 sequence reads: CAISEQAKETQYF. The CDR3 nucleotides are TGTGCCATCAGTGAACAGGCAAAGGAGACCCAGTACTTC.

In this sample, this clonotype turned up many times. Here the CDR3 reads CASSPAPGQGSYEQYF. The CDR3 nucleotides are TGTGCCAGCAGCCCGGCCCCGGGACAGGGGTCTTACGAGCAGTACTTC. The chain combines TRBV28 with TRBJ2-7; 10 bases are a match to TRBD1. The V segment lost 6 bases and the J segment 4 bases; nucleotides outside the gene matches: 12. The CDR3 consists of 16 residues. CDR1 is MDHEN and CDR2 is SYDVKM in the germline V gene.

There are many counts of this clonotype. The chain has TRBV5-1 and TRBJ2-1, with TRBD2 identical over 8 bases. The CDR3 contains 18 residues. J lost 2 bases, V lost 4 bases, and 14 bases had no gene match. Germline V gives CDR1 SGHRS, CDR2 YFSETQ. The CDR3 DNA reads TGCGCCAGCAGCCCCTCGAAGGTAGCGGGGACGCCCTACAATGAGCAGTTCTTC. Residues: CASSPSKVAGTPYNEQFF.

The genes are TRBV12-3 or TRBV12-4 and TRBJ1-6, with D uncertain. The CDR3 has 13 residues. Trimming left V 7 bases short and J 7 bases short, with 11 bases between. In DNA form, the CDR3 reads TGTGCCAGCAATTCTAGACCGAATTCACCCCTCCACTTT. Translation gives CASNSRPNSPLHF.

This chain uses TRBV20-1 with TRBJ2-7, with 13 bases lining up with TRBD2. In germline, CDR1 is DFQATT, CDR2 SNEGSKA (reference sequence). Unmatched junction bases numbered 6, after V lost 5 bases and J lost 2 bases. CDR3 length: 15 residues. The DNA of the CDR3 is TGCAGTGCTCCGGGACTAGCGGGATCTCCCTACGAGCAGTACTTC. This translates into CSAPGLAGSPYEQYF.

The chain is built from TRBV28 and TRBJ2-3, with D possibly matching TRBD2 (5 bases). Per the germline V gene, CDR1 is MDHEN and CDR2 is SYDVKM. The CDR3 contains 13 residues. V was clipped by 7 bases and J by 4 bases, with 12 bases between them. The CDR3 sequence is CASMVVGADTQYF. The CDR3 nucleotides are TGTGCCAGCATGGTGGTCGGGGCAGATACGCAGTATTTT. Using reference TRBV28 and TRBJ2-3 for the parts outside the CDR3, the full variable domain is DVKVTQSSRYLVKRTGEKVFLECVQDMDHENMFWYRQDPGLGLRLIYFSYDVKMKEKGDIPEGYSVSREKKERFSLILESASTNQTSMYLCASMVVGADTQYFGPGTRLTVL.

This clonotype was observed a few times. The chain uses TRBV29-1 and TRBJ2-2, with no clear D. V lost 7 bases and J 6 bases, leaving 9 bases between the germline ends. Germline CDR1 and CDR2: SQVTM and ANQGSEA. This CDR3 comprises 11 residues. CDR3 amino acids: CSATGPGELFF. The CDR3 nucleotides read TGCAGCGCCACCGGGCCCGGGGAGCTGTTTTTT.

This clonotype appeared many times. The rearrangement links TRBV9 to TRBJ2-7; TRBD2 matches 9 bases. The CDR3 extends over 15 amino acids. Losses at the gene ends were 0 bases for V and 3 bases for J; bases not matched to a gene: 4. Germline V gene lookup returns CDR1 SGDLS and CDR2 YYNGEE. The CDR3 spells CASSVGSSGGYEQYF. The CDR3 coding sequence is TGTGCCAGCAGCGTAGGGAGTAGCGGGGGCTACGAGCAGTACTTC.

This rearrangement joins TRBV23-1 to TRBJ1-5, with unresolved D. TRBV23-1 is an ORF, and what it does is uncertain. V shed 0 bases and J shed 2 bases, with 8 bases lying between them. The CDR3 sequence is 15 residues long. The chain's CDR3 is CASSQSTLCNQPQHF. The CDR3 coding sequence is TGCGCCAGCAGTCAATCGACCCTGTGCAATCAGCCCCAGCATTTT.

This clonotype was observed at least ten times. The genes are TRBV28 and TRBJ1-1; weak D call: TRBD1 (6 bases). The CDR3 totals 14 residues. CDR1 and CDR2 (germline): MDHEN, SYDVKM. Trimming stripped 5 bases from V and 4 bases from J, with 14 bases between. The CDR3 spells CASSPAGVATEAFF. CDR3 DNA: TGTGCCAGCAGTCCCGCAGGGGTGGCCACTGAAGCTTTCTTT.

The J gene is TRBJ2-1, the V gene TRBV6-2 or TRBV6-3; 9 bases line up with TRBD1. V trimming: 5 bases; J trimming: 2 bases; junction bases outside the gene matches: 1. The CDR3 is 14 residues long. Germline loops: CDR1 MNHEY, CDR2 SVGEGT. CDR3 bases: TGTGCCAGCAGTAGGACAGGGGCCTACAATGAGCAGTTCTTC. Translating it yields CASSRTGAYNEQFF.

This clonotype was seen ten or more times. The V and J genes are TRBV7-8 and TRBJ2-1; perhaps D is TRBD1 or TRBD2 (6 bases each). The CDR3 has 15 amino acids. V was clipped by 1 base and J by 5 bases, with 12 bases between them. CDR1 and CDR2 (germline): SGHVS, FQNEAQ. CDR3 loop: CASSLVGGGNNEQFF. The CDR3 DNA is TGTGCCAGCAGCTTAGTTGGGGGCGGGAACAATGAGCAGTTCTTC.

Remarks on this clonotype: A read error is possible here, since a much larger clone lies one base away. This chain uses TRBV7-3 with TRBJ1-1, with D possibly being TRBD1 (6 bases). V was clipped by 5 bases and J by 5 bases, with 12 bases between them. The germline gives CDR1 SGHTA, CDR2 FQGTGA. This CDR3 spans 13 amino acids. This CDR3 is CASSPGAWTEAFF. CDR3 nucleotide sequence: TGTGCCAGCAGCCCAGGGGCGTGGACTGAAGCTTTCTTT.

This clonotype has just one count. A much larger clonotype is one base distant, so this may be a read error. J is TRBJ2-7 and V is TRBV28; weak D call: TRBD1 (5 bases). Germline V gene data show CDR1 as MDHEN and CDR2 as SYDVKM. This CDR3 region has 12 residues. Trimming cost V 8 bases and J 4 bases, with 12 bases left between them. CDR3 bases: TGTGCCAGCCAGGGAAAGTGGTACGAGCAGTACTTC. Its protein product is CASQGKWYEQYF.

The CDR3 is CASSAPRQGTSTDTQYF. CDR3 nucleotide sequence: TGTGCCAGCAGCGCGCCTAGACAGGGGACGAGCACAGATACGCAGTATTTT. The J gene is TRBJ2-3, the V gene TRBV5-4; 8 bases align to TRBD1. Germline-derived CDR1 and CDR2 are SGHNT and YYREEE (reference sequence). With 4 bases clipped from V and 0 bases from J, the junction kept 10 bases outside the gene matches. The CDR3 contains 17 residues.

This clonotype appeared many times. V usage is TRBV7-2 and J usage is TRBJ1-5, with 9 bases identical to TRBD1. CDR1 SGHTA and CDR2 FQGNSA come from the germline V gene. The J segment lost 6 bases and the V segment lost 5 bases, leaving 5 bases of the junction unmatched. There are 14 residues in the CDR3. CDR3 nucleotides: TGTGCCAGCAGCCAGGGACAGGGAATTCAGCCCCAGCATTTT. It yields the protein CASSQGQGIQPQHF. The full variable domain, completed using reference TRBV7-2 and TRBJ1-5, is GAGVSQSPSNKVTEKGKDVELRCDPISGHTALYWYRQSLGQGLEFLIYFQGNSAPDKSGLPSDRFSAERTGGSVSTLTIQRTQQEDSAVYLCASSQGQGIQPQHFGDGTRLSIL.

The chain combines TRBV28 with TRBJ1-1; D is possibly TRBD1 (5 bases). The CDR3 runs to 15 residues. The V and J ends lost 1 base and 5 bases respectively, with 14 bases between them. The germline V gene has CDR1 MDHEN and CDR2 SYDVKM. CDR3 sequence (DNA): TGTGCCAGCAGTTTATCGGGCCTCGGGGGGACTGAAGCTTTCTTT. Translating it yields CASSLSGLGGTEAFF. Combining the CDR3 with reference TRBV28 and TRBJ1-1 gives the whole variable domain DVKVTQSSRYLVKRTGEKVFLECVQDMDHENMFWYRQDPGLGLRLIYFSYDVKMKEKGDIPEGYSVSREKKERFSLILESASTNQTSMYLCASSLSGLGGTEAFFGQGTRLTVV.

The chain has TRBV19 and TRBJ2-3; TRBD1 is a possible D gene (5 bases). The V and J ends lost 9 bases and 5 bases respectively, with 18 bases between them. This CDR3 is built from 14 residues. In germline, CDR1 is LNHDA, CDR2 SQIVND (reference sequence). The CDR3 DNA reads TGTGCCAGACGTGGTACAAGGGGCGTAGATACGCAGTATTTT. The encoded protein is CARRGTRGVDTQYF.

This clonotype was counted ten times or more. CDR3 coding DNA: TGTGCCAGCAGCTTGGAAGGGAACATTCAGTACTTC. Protein sequence: CASSLEGNIQYF. The rearrangement joins TRBV7-9 to TRBJ2-4; no clear D gene. CDR3 size: 12 residues. Trimming removed 3 bases at V and 7 bases at J, with 7 bases between. CDR1 and CDR2 (germline): SEHNR, FQNEAQ (reference sequence). Using reference TRBV7-9 and TRBJ2-4 for the parts outside the CDR3, the full variable domain is DTGVSQNPRHKITKRGQNVTFRCDPISEHNRLYWYRQTLGQGPEFLTYFQNEAQLEKSRLLSDRFSAERPKGSFSTLEIQRTEQGDSAMYLCASSLEGNIQYFGAGTRLSVL.

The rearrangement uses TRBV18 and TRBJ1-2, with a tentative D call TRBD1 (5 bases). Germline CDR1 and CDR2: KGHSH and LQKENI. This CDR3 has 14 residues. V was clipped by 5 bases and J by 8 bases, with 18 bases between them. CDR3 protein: CASSSIRGAEGYTF. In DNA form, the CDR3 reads TGTGCCAGCTCATCGATAAGGGGCGCGGAGGGCTACACCTTC.

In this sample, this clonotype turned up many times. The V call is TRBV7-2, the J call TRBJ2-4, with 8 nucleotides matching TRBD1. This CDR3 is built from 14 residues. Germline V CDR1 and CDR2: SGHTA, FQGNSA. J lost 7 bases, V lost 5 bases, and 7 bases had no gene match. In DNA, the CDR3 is TGTGCCAGCAGCCCCAGGGGGCAGGGGAACATTCAGTACTTC. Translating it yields CASSPRGQGNIQYF. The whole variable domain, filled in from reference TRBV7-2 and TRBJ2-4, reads GAGVSQSPSNKVTEKGKDVELRCDPISGHTALYWYRQSLGQGLEFLIYFQGNSAPDKSGLPSDRFSAERTGGSVSTLTIQRTQQEDSAVYLCASSPRGQGNIQYFGAGTRLSVL.

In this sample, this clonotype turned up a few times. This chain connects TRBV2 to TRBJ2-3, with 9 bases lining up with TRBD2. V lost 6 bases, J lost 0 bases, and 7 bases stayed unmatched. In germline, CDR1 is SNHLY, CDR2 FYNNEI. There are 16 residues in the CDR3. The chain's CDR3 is CASRKGLAGSTDTQYF. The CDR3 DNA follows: TGTGCCAGCAGGAAGGGACTAGCCGGTAGCACAGATACGCAGTATTTT.

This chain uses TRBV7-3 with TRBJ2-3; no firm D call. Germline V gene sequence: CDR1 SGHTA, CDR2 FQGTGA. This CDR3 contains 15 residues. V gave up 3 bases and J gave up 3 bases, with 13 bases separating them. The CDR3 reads CASSFGVGGTDTQYF. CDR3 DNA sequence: TGTGCCAGCAGCTTTGGGGTAGGCGGAACAGATACGCAGTATTTT.

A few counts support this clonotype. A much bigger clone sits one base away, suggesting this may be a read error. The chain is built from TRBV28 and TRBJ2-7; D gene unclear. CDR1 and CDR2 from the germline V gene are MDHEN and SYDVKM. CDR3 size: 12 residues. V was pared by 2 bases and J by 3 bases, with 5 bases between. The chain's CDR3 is CASSLRSYEQYF. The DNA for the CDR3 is TGTGCCAGCAGTTTAAGGAGCTACGAGCAGTACTTC.

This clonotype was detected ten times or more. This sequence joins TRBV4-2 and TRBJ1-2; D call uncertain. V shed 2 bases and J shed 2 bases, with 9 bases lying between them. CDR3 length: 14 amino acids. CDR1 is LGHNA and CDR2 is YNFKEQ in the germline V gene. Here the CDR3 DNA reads TGTGCCAGCAGCCAAAGTAGTCAGAACTATGGCTACACCTTC. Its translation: CASSQSSQNYGYTF.